This is a list of T cell receptor beta chains from one sample in a study of blood T cell repertoires in COVID-19. This table comes from immunoSEQ multiplex PCR, and its TCRdb copy is limited to in-frame clones, with some not included. The data hold roughly 230,000 clones, with about four fifths observed a single time. Input material: peripheral blood. The receptors were sampled from a woman older than 75 with acute or convalescent COVID-19. CDR3s include the opening cysteine and the closing phenylalanine or tryptophan. Each record gives: J gene, D gene, V gene, clone size, CDR3 DNA, CDR3 protein. D genes are given only for firm matches. Some rows mark clone size as missing; the rest say once, few, many or name a class of expanded clone.

TRBJ2-7 | - | TRBV28 | - | TGTGCCAGCAGGCCCCCAGGACAATACGAGCAGTACTTC | CASRPPGQYEQYF
TRBJ2-7 | TRBD1 | TRBV19 | few | TGTGCCAGTAGGGGTTTTGGGCAGGGGGAAACCTACGAGCAGTACTTC | CASRGFGQGETYEQYF
TRBJ2-1 | - | TRBV19 | - | TGTGCCAGTATAAAAACGGGGGAAAACAATGAGCAGTTCTTC | CASIKTGENNEQFF
TRBJ1-1 | - | TRBV5-5 | once | TGTGCCAGCAGCCCCGTGGTAGTGAACACTGAAGCTTTCTTT | CASSPVVVNTEAFF
TRBJ1-2 | - | TRBV14 | - | TGTGCCAGCAGCCAAGTAGGCAGGTCTACTCGCGGGATCTATGGCTACACCTTC | CASSQVGRSTRGIYGYTF
TRBJ1-1 | - | TRBV18 | - | TGTGCCAGCTCACCATTAGGCCAGGGTATCTCCAACACTGAAGCTTTCTTT | CASSPLGQGISNTEAFF
TRBJ1-5 | TRBD1 | TRBV11-2 | - | TGTGCCAGCAGCTTAGTCAGGAGGGCAGGGGGACAGCCCCAGCATTTT | CASSLVRRAGGQPQHF
TRBJ2-1 | TRBD2 | TRBV7-7 | once | TGTGCTAGCAGCCGCGGACTAGCGGGGGGAGGCAATGAGCAGTTCTTC | CASSRGLAGGGNEQFF
TRBJ2-1 | TRBD1 | TRBV5-1 | - | TGCGCCAGCAGCTCCGGGACAGGGACCTACAATGAGCAGTTCTTC | CASSSGTGTYNEQFF
TRBJ2-6 | - | TRBV6-6 | - | TGTGCCAGCAGTACCAGGGCCAACTCTGGGGCCAACGTCCTGACTTTC | CASSTRANSGANVLTF